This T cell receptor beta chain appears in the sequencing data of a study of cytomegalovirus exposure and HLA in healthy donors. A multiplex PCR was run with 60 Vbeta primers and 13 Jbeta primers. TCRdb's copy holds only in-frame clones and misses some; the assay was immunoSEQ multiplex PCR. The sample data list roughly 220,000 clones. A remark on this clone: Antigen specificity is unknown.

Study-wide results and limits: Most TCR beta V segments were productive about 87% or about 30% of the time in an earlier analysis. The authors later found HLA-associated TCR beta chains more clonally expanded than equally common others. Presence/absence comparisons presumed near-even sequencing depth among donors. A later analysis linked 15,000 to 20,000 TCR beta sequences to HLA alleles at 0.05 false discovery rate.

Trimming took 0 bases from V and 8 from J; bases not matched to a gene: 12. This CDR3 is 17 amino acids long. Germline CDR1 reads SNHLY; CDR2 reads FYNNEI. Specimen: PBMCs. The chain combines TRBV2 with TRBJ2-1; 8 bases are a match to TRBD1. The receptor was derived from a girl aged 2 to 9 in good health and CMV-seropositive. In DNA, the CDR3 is TGTGCCAGCAGTGAAGCGCCCCTCGCCGGACAGGGAGATGAGCAGTTCTTC. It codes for CASSEAPLAGQGDEQFF.